What follows are 13 T cell receptor beta chains derived from one specimen sequenced in a study of cytomegalovirus exposure and HLA in healthy donors. Amplification used 60 Vbeta primers and 13 Jbeta primers. Method: immunoSEQ multiplex PCR; TCRdb's copy keeps in-frame clones and lacks some. The sample consists of approximately 130,000 clones, approximately 90% of them appearing once. The sample taken for sequencing was PBMCs. The receptor set was obtained from a woman younger than 45 in good health and CMV-seronegative.

This clone has a handful of counts. This sequence joins TRBV18 and TRBJ1-4, with TRBD1 as a possible D gene (6 bases). V was trimmed by 6 bases and J by 8 bases, leaving 19 bases between them. The CDR3 runs to 15 residues. Germline V gene data show CDR1 as KGHSH and CDR2 as LQKENI. CDR3 coding DNA: TGTGCCAGCTCCCCCCGGGGGGGCGGGGAAGAAAAACTGTTTTTT. It specifies CASSPRGGGEEKLFF.

This chain connects TRBV4-3 to TRBJ1-1; D call uncertain. The CDR3 runs to 13 residues. Trimming left V 0 bases short and J 8 bases short, with 10 bases between. Germline CDR1 is LGHNA and CDR2 is YSLEER. CDR3 amino acids: CASSQEAGWEAFF. Here the CDR3 DNA reads TGCGCCAGCAGCCAAGAGGCGGGATGGGAAGCTTTCTTT.

The rearrangement uses TRBV10-1 and TRBJ2-5; the match to TRBD2 covers 10 bases. The CDR3 length is 18 residues. With V trimmed by 0 bases and J by 5 bases, 12 bases remained unmatched. Germline V CDR1 and CDR2: WNHNN, SYGVQD (reference sequence). CDR3 DNA sequence: TGCGCCAGCAGTGAGTCGAGGGTTAGCGGGGGGATCCGGGAGACCCAGTACTTC. Translation: CASSESRVSGGIRETQYF.

The chain joins TRBV7-3 to TRBJ2-5, with 9 bases aligning to TRBD2. CDR3 size: 16 residues. The V and J ends lost 6 bases and 6 bases, in that order; junction bases with no gene match: 14. CDR1 and CDR2 from the germline V gene are SGHTA and FQGTGA. The CDR3, as DNA: TGTGCCAGCAGTCCTCCCCGCGGGGCTAGCGGGAAGACCCAGTACTTC. Translation gives CASSPPRGASGKTQYF.

The V and J genes are TRBV18 and TRBJ1-1; maybe TRBD1 (5 bases). The CDR3 loop spans 14 amino acids. Germline CDR1 KGHSH, CDR2 LQKENI. The V end was cut by 6 bases, the J end by 4 bases, with 15 bases between. CDR3 residues: CASSPPGLSTEAFF. CDR3 in DNA: TGTGCCAGCTCCCCTCCAGGGTTGAGCACTGAAGCTTTCTTT.

V is TRBV25-1 and J is TRBJ2-5; 7 bases map to TRBD1. The DNA end lines up better with TRBJ2-7; the J call may be wrong. Germline lookup yields CDR1 MGHDK and CDR2 SYGVNS. CDR3 length: 15 amino acids. Here the CDR3 reads CASSENRGLSYEQYF. The CDR3 DNA reads as TGTGCCAGCAGTGAAAACAGGGGCCTGTCCTACGAGCAGTACTTC.

This clone was counted only a few times. This chain links TRBV5-6 with TRBJ1-6, with D perhaps TRBD1 (5 bases). V was cut by 4 bases and J by 10 bases, with 15 bases left in between. CDR1 and CDR2 from the germline V gene are SGHDT and YYEEEE. This CDR3 is 14 amino acids long. The CDR3 coding sequence is TGTGCCAGCAGCCAGTCCAGGGATAGATCACCCCTCCACTTT. Protein: CASSQSRDRSPLHF.

The sample holds one count of this clone. The chain links TRBV5-1 to TRBJ2-5; 8 nucleotides match TRBD2. Germline values: CDR1 SGHRS, CDR2 YFSETQ. The CDR3 has 16 residues. Trimming at V came to 4 bases and at J to 5 bases, leaving 13 bases not matched to a gene. The CDR3 DNA is TGCGCCAGCAGCCCATATGGGGATAGCGGGGCGGAGACCCAGTACTTC. Amino acid sequence: CASSPYGDSGAETQYF.

This chain uses TRBV5-4 with TRBJ1-2; 8 positions match TRBD1. The CDR3 has 15 amino acids. V was pared by 5 bases and J by 1 base, with 7 bases of the junction left unmatched. Germline-derived CDR1 and CDR2 are SGHNT and YYREEE (reference sequence). CDR3: CASRPLQGGNYGYTF. The CDR3 nucleotides read TGTGCCAGCAGACCGTTACAGGGGGGTAACTATGGCTACACCTTC.

V usage is TRBV27 and J usage is TRBJ2-5; maybe TRBD2 (5 bases). Germline CDR1 and CDR2: MNHEY and SMNVEV (reference sequence). V lost 7 bases and J 1 base, leaving 7 bases between the germline ends. This CDR3 comprises 12 residues. The CDR3 sequence is CASKGSQETQYF. CDR3 coding DNA: TGTGCCAGCAAAGGGAGCCAAGAGACCCAGTACTTC.

The V call is TRBV29-1, the J call TRBJ2-1, with 10 bases fitting TRBD2. Germline V gives CDR1 SQVTM, CDR2 ANQGSEA. The CDR3 sequence is 11 residues long. V was pared by 6 bases and J by 8 bases, with 1 base of the junction left unmatched. The chain's CDR3 is CSVAGGDEQFF. The CDR3 DNA follows: TGCAGCGTAGCGGGAGGGGATGAGCAGTTCTTC.

The chain has TRBV19 and TRBJ1-3; D gene uncertain. V was pared by 7 bases and J by 0 bases, with 13 bases between. Germline assignment: CDR1 LNHDA and CDR2 SQIVND (reference sequence). This CDR3 contains 15 residues. The CDR3 here is CASMGQSASGNTIYF. The CDR3 DNA is TGTGCCAGTATGGGCCAGTCTGCCTCTGGAAACACCATATATTTT.

CDR3 sequence reads: CASSQDPTGNQPQHF. The CDR3 DNA reads as TGCGCCAGCAGCCAAGACCCGACAGGGAATCAGCCCCAGCATTTT. J is TRBJ1-5 and V is TRBV4-1, with TRBD1 matching over 7 bases. The CDR3 sequence is 15 residues long. Germline loops: CDR1 MGHRA, CDR2 YSYEKL. Unmatched junction bases numbered 3, after V lost 0 bases and J lost 4 bases.